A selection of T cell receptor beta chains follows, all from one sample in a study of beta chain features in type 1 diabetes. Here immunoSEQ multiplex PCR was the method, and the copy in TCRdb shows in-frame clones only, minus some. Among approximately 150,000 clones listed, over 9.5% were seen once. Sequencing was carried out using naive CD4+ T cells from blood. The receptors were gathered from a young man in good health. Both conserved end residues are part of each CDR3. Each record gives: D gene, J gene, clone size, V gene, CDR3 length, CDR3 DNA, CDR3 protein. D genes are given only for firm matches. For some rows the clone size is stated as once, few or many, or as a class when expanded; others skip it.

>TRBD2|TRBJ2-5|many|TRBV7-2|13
TGTGCCAGCAGCCCCCTCGCGGGAGGGACCCAGTACTTC
CASSPLAGGTQYF
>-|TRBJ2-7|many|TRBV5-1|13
TGCGCCAGCAGCCTCCGGGAAGGTTACGAGCAGTACTTC
CASSLREGYEQYF
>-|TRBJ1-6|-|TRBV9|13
TGTGCCAGCAGCGCCCCAGGGAATTCACCCCTCCACTTT
CASSAPGNSPLHF
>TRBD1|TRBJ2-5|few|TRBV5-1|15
TGCGCCAGCATCCGGGACAGGGCCGGGGAAGAGACCCAGTACTTC
CASIRDRAGEETQYF
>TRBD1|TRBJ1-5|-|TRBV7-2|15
TGTGCCAGCAGCTTCGGGACAGTAGACAATCAGCCCCAGCATTTT
CASSFGTVDNQPQHF
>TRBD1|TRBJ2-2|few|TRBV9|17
TGTGCCAGCAGCGTAGTTGGACAGGGGGCTTACACCGGGGAGCTGTTTTTT
CASSVVGQGAYTGELFF
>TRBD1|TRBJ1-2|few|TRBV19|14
TGTGCCAGTAGTATATCCGGGACAGGTAATGGCTACACCTTC
CASSISGTGNGYTF
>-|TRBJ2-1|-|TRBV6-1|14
TGTGCCAGCAGTACCAAACAGGGTAGCTATGAGCAGTTCTTC
CASSTKQGSYEQFF
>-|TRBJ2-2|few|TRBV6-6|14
TGTGCCAGCAGGTGGGACACCCGGTTCGGGGAGCTGTTTTTT
CASRWDTRFGELFF
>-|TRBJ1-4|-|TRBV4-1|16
TGCGCCAGCAGCCGTCGGGACACAGCAACTAATGAAAAACTGTTTTTT
CASSRRDTATNEKLFF
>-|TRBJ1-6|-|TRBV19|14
TGTGCCAGTATCCAGACAGGAGAAAATTCACCCCTCCACTTT
CASIQTGENSPLHF
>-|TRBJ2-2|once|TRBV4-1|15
TGCGCCAGCAGCAGCCAAGCGGAGACTACCGAGGAGCTGTTTTTT
CASSSQAETTEELFF
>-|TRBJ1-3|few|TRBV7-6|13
TGTGCCAGCAGCGCGGTTTGGGGAAACACCATATATTTT
CASSAVWGNTIYF
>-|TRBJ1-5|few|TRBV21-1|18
TGTGCCAGCAGCAAAGCCTCGGAGGGCCGGGGGAGCAATCAGCCCCAGCATTTT
CASSKASEGRGSNQPQHF
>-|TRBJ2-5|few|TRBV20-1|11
TGCAGTGCTTCACAGGGTGAGACCCAGTACTTC
CSASQGETQYF
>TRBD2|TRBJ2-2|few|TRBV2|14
TGTGCCAGCTTCTTCTGGGGGGGCACCGGGGAGCTGTTTTTT
CASFFWGGTGELFF
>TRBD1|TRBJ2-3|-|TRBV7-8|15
TGTGCCAGCAGCTTCGGGACAGGGTTGGCAGATACGCAGTATTTT
CASSFGTGLADTQYF
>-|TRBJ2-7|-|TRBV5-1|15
TGCGCCAGCAGCTTGGCCTCGACATTTCCCTACGAGCAGTACTTC
CASSLASTFPYEQYF
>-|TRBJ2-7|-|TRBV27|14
TGTGCCAGCAGGACCGGGACACACTCCTACGAGCAGTACTTC
CASRTGTHSYEQYF
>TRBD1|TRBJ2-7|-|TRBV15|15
TGTGCCACCAGCAGGGACAGGGCACCCTCCTACGAGCAGTACTTC
CATSRDRAPSYEQYF
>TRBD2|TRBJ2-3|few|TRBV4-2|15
TGTGCCAGCAGCAGCCGGGGGGAAGGCACAGATACGCAGTATTTT
CASSSRGEGTDTQYF
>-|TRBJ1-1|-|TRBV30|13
TGTGCCTGGAGCCCAGGGGAAAAAACTGAAGCTTTCTTT
CAWSPGEKTEAFF
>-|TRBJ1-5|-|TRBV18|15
TGTGCCAGCTCACCGGCGGGGGTTGGCAATCAGCCCCAGCATTTT
CASSPAGVGNQPQHF
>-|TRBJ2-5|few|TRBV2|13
TGTGCCAGCAGTGATACAGGGCAAGAGACCCAGTACTTC
CASSDTGQETQYF
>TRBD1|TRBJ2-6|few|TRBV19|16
TGTGCCAGTAGTCCGGGACAGGGGGCTGGGGCCAACGTCCTGACTTTC
CASSPGQGAGANVLTF
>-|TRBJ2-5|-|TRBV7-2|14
TGTGCCAGCAGCTCACCTCTAGCGTGGCAGACCCAGTACTTC
CASSSPLAWQTQYF
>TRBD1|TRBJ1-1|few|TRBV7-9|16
TGTGCCAGCAGCCCTGGGCCACAGGGGGCGAGGACTGAAGCTTTCTTT
CASSPGPQGARTEAFF
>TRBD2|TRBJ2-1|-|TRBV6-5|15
TGTGCCAGTCAACGACTAGCGGGGCCGTACAATGAGCAGTTCTTC
CASQRLAGPYNEQFF
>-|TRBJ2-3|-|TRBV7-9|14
TGTGCCAGCAGCCCCTCTACCCCGACAGATACGCAGTATTTT
CASSPSTPTDTQYF
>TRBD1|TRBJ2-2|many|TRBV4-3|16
TGCGCCAGCAGCCTCGGAAGACAGGGGGTCACCGGGGAGCTGTTTTTT
CASSLGRQGVTGELFF
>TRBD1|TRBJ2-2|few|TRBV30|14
TGTGCCTGGATCCGGGACAGAGGCACCGGGGAGCTGTTTTTT
CAWIRDRGTGELFF
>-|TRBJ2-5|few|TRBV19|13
TGTGCCAGTAGTATAGGCGAGAAACAGACCCAGTACTTC
CASSIGEKQTQYF
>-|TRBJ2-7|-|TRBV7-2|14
TGTGCCAGCAGCTTTTCGGGGGGCACCTACGAGCAGTACTTC
CASSFSGGTYEQYF
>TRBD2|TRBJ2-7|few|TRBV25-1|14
TGTGCCAGCAGTGTGGGCGGGGGGGCAAGAGAGCAGTACTTC
CASSVGGGAREQYF
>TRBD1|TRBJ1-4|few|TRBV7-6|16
TGTGCCAGCAGCCCGAGACAGGGGGCAACTAATGAAAAACTGTTTTTT
CASSPRQGATNEKLFF
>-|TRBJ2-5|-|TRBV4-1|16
TGCGCCAGCAGCCAACCGCGAGGGTGGGGGGATGAGACCCAGTACTTC
CASSQPRGWGDETQYF
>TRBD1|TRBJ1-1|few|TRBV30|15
TGTGCCTGGATTGGGACAGGAGCCTTGAACACTGAAGCTTTCTTT
CAWIGTGALNTEAFF
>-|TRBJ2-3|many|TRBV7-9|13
TGTGCCAGCAGCTTGGGGGGGCCAGATACGCAGTATTTT
CASSLGGPDTQYF
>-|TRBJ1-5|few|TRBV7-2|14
TGTGCCAGCAGCTGGGGAGACCTCAATCAGCCCCAGCATTTT
CASSWGDLNQPQHF
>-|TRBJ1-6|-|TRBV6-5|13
TGTGCCAGCCGCAGGCAGTATAATTCACCCCTCCACTTT
CASRRQYNSPLHF
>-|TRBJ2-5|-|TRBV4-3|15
TGCGCCAGCAGCCAAGATCAAAGCAGGCAGGAGACCCAGTACTTC
CASSQDQSRQETQYF
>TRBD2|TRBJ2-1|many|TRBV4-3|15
TGCGCCAGCAGCCAAGTCTTAGCGGGGGGGGGTGAGCAGTTCTTC
CASSQVLAGGGEQFF
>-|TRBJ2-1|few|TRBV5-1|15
TGCGCCAGCAGCTTGGCAGGACAGCTGTACAATGAGCAGTTCTTC
CASSLAGQLYNEQFF
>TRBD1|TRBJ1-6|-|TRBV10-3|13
TGTGCCTTACAACAGGGGGCTGGCTCACCCCTCCACTTT
CALQQGAGSPLHF
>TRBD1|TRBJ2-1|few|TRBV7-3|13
TGTGCCAGCAGCTTGGACAGGGACAATGAGCAGTTCTTC
CASSLDRDNEQFF
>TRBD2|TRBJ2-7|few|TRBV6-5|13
TGTGCCAGCAGCTCCGGGACTAATCGTGAGCAGTACTTC
CASSSGTNREQYF
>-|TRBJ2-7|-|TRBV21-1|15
TGTGCCAGCAGCAACCCCGGGACAATTTCCTACGAGCAGTACTTC
CASSNPGTISYEQYF
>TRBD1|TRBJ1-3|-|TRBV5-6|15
TGTGCCAGCAGCCGAGGGACAGGGAGTGGAAACACCATATATTTT
CASSRGTGSGNTIYF
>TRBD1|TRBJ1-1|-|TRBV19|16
TGTGCCAGTAGTCCAACTCGGGGCAGGGGGCCTACTGAAGCTTTCTTT
CASSPTRGRGPTEAFF